Listed here are 14 T cell receptor beta chains from one sample, sequenced in a study of vaccination and CD4 T cells after COVID-19. Treatment given: approximately nine-day PBMC culture with coronavirus spike peptide pools or control peptides (ViraFEST assay). CD4+ T cells that had been cultured provided DNA sequenced with the Oncomine TCR Beta short-read assay. TCRdb reanalysed the PCR reads using MiXCR and keeps one entry per CDR3 protein. The sample yields some 20,000 distinct CDR3 sequences, roughly 50% seen once. These receptors' antigens are unknown. The sequenced material came from CD4+ T cells from blood, cultured in vitro. These receptors were collected from a human donor who had recovered from COVID-19.

This clonotype was picked up a small number of times. J is TRBJ1-1 and V is TRBV28; D ambiguous. CDR1 and CDR2 from the germline V gene are MDHEN and SYDVKM. This CDR3 is 15 amino acids long. Trimming removed 5 bases at V and 1 base at J, with 14 bases between. The CDR3 DNA reads TGTGCCAGCAGTGTCGATTACGGGAGGAACACTGAAGCTTTCTTT. Protein: CASSVDYGRNTEAFF.

The V gene is TRBV11-2, the J gene TRBJ1-1, with D possibly matching TRBD1 (5 bases). The germline V gene has CDR1 SGHAT and CDR2 FQNNGV. Trimming pared 2 bases from V and 13 bases from J, leaving 14 bases between. This CDR3 is 12 amino acids long. CDR3 sequence (DNA): TGTGCCAGCAGCTTAATCGGGGGGGTAGGTTTCTTT. Its protein is CASSLIGGVGFF.

This clonotype was picked up a small number of times. This rearrangement joins TRBV6-1 to TRBJ2-7, with D unresolved. V was trimmed by 6 bases and J by 6 bases, leaving 12 bases between them. In germline, CDR1 is MNHNS, CDR2 SASEGT. This CDR3 region has 12 residues. In nucleotides, the CDR3 is TGTGCCAGCAGCCGGGCCTGGGGCGAGCAGTACTTC. Its translation: CASSRAWGEQYF.

The chain has TRBV6-5 and TRBJ2-7; D not resolved. Per germline, CDR1 MNHEY and CDR2 SVGAGI. The CDR3 covers 16 residues. V was shortened by 0 bases and J by 0 bases, with 12 bases between the two germline ends. The CDR3 region has the DNA TGTGCCAGCAGTTACTCCGGCCAGGCGTTCTCCTACGAGCAGTACTTC. This encodes CASSYSGQAFSYEQYF.

This clonotype has more than one count but fewer than ten. V is TRBV12-3 or TRBV12-4 and J is TRBJ1-5; a possible D gene is TRBD1 (5 bases). The CDR3 is 17 amino acids. Trimming shortened V by 5 bases and J by 5 bases, and 22 bases separated the two germline ends. CDR3 DNA: TGTGCCAGCAGTCCCACGGTGGTTGGGGGGAGAGATCAGCCCCAGCATTTT. Its protein product is CASSPTVVGGRDQPQHF.

This clonotype has just a few counts. This chain uses TRBV20-1 with TRBJ2-2; D gene unclear. V lost 0 bases and J 2 bases, leaving 10 bases between the germline ends. Germline values: CDR1 DFQATT, CDR2 SNEGSKA (reference sequence). The length of the CDR3 is 15 residues. In DNA, the CDR3 is TGCAGTGCTAGAGATGGCAGGCAAAACACCGGGGAGCTGTTTTTT. It specifies CSARDGRQNTGELFF.

This clonotype was found a few times. The chain has TRBV12-3 or TRBV12-4 and TRBJ1-1; D not resolved. There are 14 residues in the CDR3. Trimming pared 6 bases from V and 1 base from J, leaving 12 bases between. The CDR3 is CASSPREGNTEAFF. CDR3 DNA: TGTGCCAGCAGCCCCCGGGAGGGGAACACTGAAGCTTTCTTT.

J is TRBJ2-3 and V is TRBV11-3, with 10 bases fitting TRBD1. This CDR3 comprises 15 residues. Germline assignment: CDR1 SGHNT and CDR2 YENEEA. After removal of 5 bases from V and 3 bases from J, the junction contained 5 bases not matched to a gene. CDR3 nucleotides: TGTGCCAGCAGCCCCAGACAGGGGGCGACAGATACGCAGTATTTT. Its protein is CASSPRQGATDTQYF. Drawing the rest from reference TRBV11-3 and TRBJ2-3, the complete variable domain is EAGVVQSPRYKIIEKKQPVAFWCNPISGHNTLYWYLQNLGQGPELLIRYENEEAVDDSQLPKDRFSAERLKGVDSTLKIQPAELGDSAVYLCASSPRQGATDTQYFGPGTRLTVL.

The J gene is TRBJ1-1, the V gene TRBV7-2; D gene uncertain. CDR1 and CDR2 (germline): SGHTA, FQGNSA. V was clipped by 4 bases and J by 0 bases, with 6 bases between them. This CDR3 region has 13 residues. DNA of the CDR3: TGTGCCAGCAGCTGGACCGTGAACACTGAAGCTTTCTTT. Encoded protein: CASSWTVNTEAFF.

The chain links TRBV27 to TRBJ2-2; TRBD2 is a possible D gene (6 bases). Trimming took off 5 bases at V and 5 bases at J, with 15 bases between the two ends. CDR1 and CDR2 (germline): MNHEY, SMNVEV (reference sequence). CDR3 length equals 15 residues. The CDR3 DNA reads TGTGCCAGCAGTCCAAGGGCCGGGGGTACCGGGGAGCTGTTTTTT. As protein: CASSPRAGGTGELFF.

This clonotype was detected only a few times. V is TRBV19 and J is TRBJ2-3, with D perhaps matching TRBD1 or TRBD2 (5 bases each). V shed 5 bases and J shed 6 bases, with 15 bases lying between them. This CDR3 contains 14 residues. From germline, CDR1 is LNHDA and CDR2 SQIVND (reference sequence). CDR3 sequence: CASSPGTQSDTQYF. CDR3 DNA: TGTGCCAGTAGTCCCGGGACCCAGTCCGATACGCAGTATTTT.

V usage is TRBV7-2 and J usage is TRBJ2-5, with 7 bases that match TRBD2. Unmatched junction bases numbered 12, after V lost 5 bases and J lost 6 bases. From germline, CDR1 is SGHTA and CDR2 FQGNSA. The CDR3 loop spans 15 amino acids. CDR3 bases: TGTGCCAGCAGCCTCTGGACTAGTTTTGATCAGACCCAGTACTTC. Translating it yields CASSLWTSFDQTQYF.

This clonotype has only a few counts. In DNA, the CDR3 is TGTGCCAGCAGCTTTGGCAGAAGAATCTACGAGCAGTACTTC. This gives the protein CASSFGRRIYEQYF. The chain carries TRBV7-8 and TRBJ2-7, with D hard to call. Germline CDR1 SGHVS, CDR2 FQNEAQ. The V end was cut by 3 bases, the J end by 3 bases, with 12 bases between. The CDR3 covers 14 residues.

The V call is TRBV20-1, the J call TRBJ2-5; 13 bases line up with TRBD2. V trimming: 0 bases; J trimming: 0 bases; junction bases outside the gene matches: 16. Germline lookup yields CDR1 DFQATT and CDR2 SNEGSKA (reference sequence). The CDR3 totals 21 residues. The DNA of the CDR3 is TGCAGTGCTAGAGATGGCCGGACTAGCGGGAGACCTAGGAGTAACCAAGAGACCCAGTACTTC. It encodes CSARDGRTSGRPRSNQETQYF.